This TCR beta chain came from a study of cytomegalovirus exposure and HLA in healthy donors. Whole-study findings and limits: In most subjects, TCR beta sequences reportedly gave accurate predictions of HLA-A and HLA-B alleles. CMV antigen specificity was confirmed in vitro for a few CMV-associated chains. Analyzed later, association rates of TCRs varied across HLA loci, with DRB1 most and HLA-C fewest. Later findings reportedly placed an Asian-associated ancestry cluster below the roughly 730-donor mean for N-insertions.

The PCR ran on 60 Vbeta and 13 Jbeta primers. Data came from immunoSEQ multiplex PCR; TCRdb stores just in-frame clones and leaves some out. Counted here are approximately 85,000 clones, 60% to 75% occurring once; the ten biggest clones make up 8.5% to 14%. The V and J ends lost 0 bases and 5 bases respectively, with 11 bases between them. The germline V gene has CDR1 MNHNY and CDR2 SVGAGI (reference sequence). This CDR3 spans 16 amino acids. A note on this clone: Its matching antigen is unknown.

The source material was PBMCs. The chain carries TRBV6-6 and TRBJ1-6, with D unresolved. The origin of this receptor is a woman aged 35 to 49 in good health and CMV-seropositive. The DNA for the CDR3 is TGTGCCAGCAGTTACTCGAGGGTGGAGAATAATTCACCCCTCCACTTT. Translating it yields CASSYSRVENNSPLHF.